The entry that follows covers one TCR beta chain sequence. TCRdb re-derived calls from the RT-PCR reads in MiXCR, one entry per CDR3 protein. The profile shows about 960,000 distinct CDR3 sequences, over 15% of them singletons. The sample originates from a study of patients and donors after allogeneic stem cell transplantation. Germline V gene sequence: CDR1 SGHRS, CDR2 YFSETQ. The CDR3 spans 13 residues. V was pared by 4 bases and J by 7 bases, with 14 bases between. This TCR was recovered from a human donor who was either an allogeneic HSCT recipient or a stem cell or donor lymphocyte infusion donor (not recorded which). It is not recorded whose cells these are; they may come from a transplant donor. Sequenced: blood, either unsorted or a sorted T cell fraction (not recorded which). V gene TRBV5-1 combines with J gene TRBJ1-1; D might be TRBD1 (6 bases). The CDR3 loop is CASSADSVGEAFF. The CDR3 DNA sequence: TGCGCCAGCAGCGCGGACAGTGTCGGTGAAGCTTTCTTT.